A single sample is the source of the 9 T cell receptor beta chains below, sequenced in a study of blood T cell repertoires in COVID-19. TCRdb's copy holds only in-frame clones and misses some; the assay was immunoSEQ multiplex PCR. The table includes more than 110,000 clones, under 90% detected once. Sequencing was carried out using peripheral blood. The receptors were gathered from an elderly woman in a cohort sampled during active or convalescent COVID-19.

The rearrangement uses TRBV7-9 and TRBJ2-1; D is unresolved. The CDR3 sequence is 15 residues long. The germline CDR1 and CDR2 sequences are SEHNR and FQNEAQ (reference sequence). Trimming shortened V by 5 bases and J by 6 bases, and 17 bases separated the two germline ends. CDR3 bases: TGTGCCAGCAGCCCAAAGGTGCGATCGGGCAATGAGCAGTTCTTC. Protein sequence: CASSPKVRSGNEQFF.

The chain recombines TRBV7-6 with TRBJ2-3; 7 bases match TRBD1. V was clipped by 8 bases and J by 5 bases; unmatched bases: 7. In germline, CDR1 is SGHVS, CDR2 FNYEAQ. The length of the CDR3 is 13 residues. The CDR3 bases are TGTGCCAGCTCGGGGACAGTTGGAGATACGCAGTATTTT. Encoded protein: CASSGTVGDTQYF.

V is TRBV5-4 and J is TRBJ1-1; D remains ambiguous. Looked up from germline, CDR1 is SGHNT and CDR2 is YYREEE (reference sequence). The CDR3 sequence is 12 residues long. V was clipped by 4 bases and J by 6 bases, with 10 bases between them. In DNA, the CDR3 is TGTGCCAGCAGCCTATTCGCGGCTGAAGCTTTCTTT. Amino acid sequence: CASSLFAAEAFF.

The CDR3 here is CASSYSMEGREQFF. CDR3 nucleotide sequence: TGTGCCAGCAGTTACAGTATGGAGGGCCGGGAGCAGTTCTTC. The gene calls are TRBV6-2 or TRBV6-3 and TRBJ2-1; a possible D gene is TRBD2 (6 bases). This CDR3 region has 14 residues. Germline V CDR1 and CDR2: MNHEY, SVGEGT. Trimming shortened V by 2 bases and J by 10 bases, and 15 bases separated the two germline ends.

The chain joins TRBV27 to TRBJ1-2, with 7 bases matching TRBD1. The trim removed 3 bases at V and 4 bases at J, leaving 2 bases unmatched. Germline V lookup: CDR1 MNHEY, CDR2 SMNVEV (reference sequence). The length of the CDR3 is 13 residues. The CDR3 sequence: CASSFAGGYGYTF. The CDR3 DNA follows: TGTGCCAGCAGTTTCGCAGGGGGCTATGGCTACACCTTC.

The chain couples TRBV20-1 to TRBJ2-3; D is possibly TRBD1 (5 bases). V was cut by 3 bases and J by 4 bases, with 17 bases left in between. The germline V gene has CDR1 DFQATT and CDR2 SNEGSKA (reference sequence). The CDR3 spans 15 residues. For the CDR3, the DNA is TGCAGTGCTAGTGCCGCTAAAGGGGCATCAGATACGCAGTATTTT. Amino acid sequence: CSASAAKGASDTQYF.

This clone was recorded once. In DNA form, the CDR3 reads TGTGCCAGCAGCGTCACAGACCCAGGGTTAGGTGAAGCTTTCTTT. Its translation: CASSVTDPGLGEAFF. The gene calls are TRBV9 and TRBJ1-1; TRBD1 might be the D (5 bases). Germline CDR1 is SGDLS and CDR2 is YYNGEE. There are 15 residues in the CDR3. Trimming removed 2 bases from V and 7 bases from J, with 18 bases in between.

This rearrangement joins TRBV4-1 to TRBJ1-4; 9 bases are shared with TRBD1. The CDR3 is 17 amino acids. CDR1 is MGHRA, CDR2 YSYEKL, per germline. J gave up 4 bases and V 6 bases, and 12 bases lay outside the gene matches. Written as DNA, the CDR3 is TGCGCCAGCAGTTCGGGACAGGGCCCGATTTATAATGAAAAACTGTTTTTT. This encodes CASSSGQGPIYNEKLFF.

The V and J genes are TRBV7-9 and TRBJ1-1; D call uncertain. CDR3 length: 13 amino acids. Per the germline V gene, CDR1 is SEHNR and CDR2 is FQNEAQ (reference sequence). Trimming shortened V by 5 bases and J by 6 bases, and 13 bases separated the two germline ends. CDR3 sequence (DNA): TGTGCCAGCAGCCCGGGTAGGAGCCCTGAAGCTTTCTTT. This gives the protein CASSPGRSPEAFF.